A single sample is the source of the 19 T cell receptor beta chains below, sequenced in a study of blood T cell repertoires in COVID-19 (TCRdb year 2020). The library came from the immunoSEQ multiplex PCR assay. TCRdb holds this immuneACCESS table with in-frame rearrangements only. Some clones are missing; in checked studies, unresolved V genes explain under half, and the rest has no known cause. For this sample there are 170,000 or so clones; around 79% appear just once. Of the sample, approximately 26% is held by the ten largest clones. The sequenced sample was peripheral blood. These receptors came from a woman aged 65 to 85 with acute or convalescent COVID-19.

The CDR3 nucleotides are TGTGCCAGTAGTATAAGGCGGGGCAACACTGAAGCTTTCTTT. Translation: CASSIRRGNTEAFF. This chain links TRBV19 with TRBJ1-1, with D possibly matching TRBD1 (5 bases). This CDR3 comprises 14 residues. The ends were cut back, 2 bases at V and 2 bases at J, with 9 bases in the middle. Germline CDR1 LNHDA, CDR2 SQIVND (reference sequence).

The J gene is TRBJ2-7, the V gene TRBV6-1, with 7 bases fitting TRBD2. V gave up 1 base and J gave up 2 bases; unmatched junction bases: 5. Looked up from germline, CDR1 is MNHNS and CDR2 is SASEGT. CDR3 size: 15 residues. The CDR3 region is CASSEGGSGPYEQYF. CDR3 sequence (DNA): TGTGCCAGCAGTGAAGGGGGTAGCGGGCCCTACGAGCAGTACTTC.

A few counts support this clone. The V and J genes are TRBV5-1 and TRBJ1-2; TRBD1 matches 7 bases. J was trimmed by 4 bases and V by 7 bases; bases with no gene match: 10. The CDR3 sequence is 14 residues long. Per germline, CDR1 SGHRS and CDR2 YFSETQ. The CDR3 DNA reads as TGCGCCAGCCAAACCGGGACAGAGGTCTATGGCTACACCTTC. Translating gives CASQTGTEVYGYTF.

J is TRBJ2-1 and V is TRBV24-1, with D possibly TRBD1 on 5 matching bases. This CDR3 spans 15 amino acids. The germline V gene has CDR1 KGHDR and CDR2 SFDVKD. The V end was cut by 4 bases, the J end by 0 bases, with 9 bases between. The CDR3 here is CATSDIDSSYNEQFF. The CDR3 region has the DNA TGTGCCACCAGTGACATAGACAGCTCCTACAATGAGCAGTTCTTC.

The CDR3 here is CASSQGNNQPQHF. The CDR3 DNA sequence: TGTGCCAGTTCTCAGGGGAATAATCAGCCCCAGCATTTT. The chain is built from TRBV19 and TRBJ1-5; tentative D call: TRBD1 (6 bases). Trimming removed 8 bases from V and 4 bases from J, with 12 bases in between. Germline loops: CDR1 LNHDA, CDR2 SQIVND (reference sequence). The CDR3 has 13 amino acids.

The chain is built from TRBV7-8 and TRBJ2-1, with TRBD1 matching 7 bases. Germline V gives CDR1 SGHVS, CDR2 FQNEAQ. The J segment lost 3 bases and the V segment lost 8 bases, leaving 19 bases of the junction unmatched. CDR3 size: 18 residues. The CDR3 bases are TGTGCCAGCTTCCCATACCGACCGGGACAGACGGACTACAATGAGCAGTTCTTC. Protein product: CASFPYRPGQTDYNEQFF.

This chain's CDR3 is CARSRDRGWSTDTQYF. The CDR3 coding sequence is TGTGCCAGAAGCCGGGACAGGGGGTGGAGCACAGATACGCAGTATTTT. The chain recombines TRBV7-5 with TRBJ2-3; the table gives TRBD1 as D, unverified against the DNA. TRBV7-5 is tagged as a pseudogene. The CDR3 sequence is 16 residues long.

This chain joins TRBV5-5 and TRBJ1-1; D unresolved. The CDR3 loop spans 14 amino acids. Deletions cut 0 bases from V and 6 bases from J, with 12 bases between. Germline V gives CDR1 SGHKS, CDR2 YYEKEE (reference sequence). CDR3 in DNA: TGTGCCAGCAGCTTGGGGAGGGAACGACCTGAAGCTTTCTTT. This translates into CASSLGRERPEAFF.

The chain's CDR3 is CASSFQGQSDEKLFF. The CDR3 DNA reads as TGTGCCAGCAGTTTCCAGGGACAGTCCGATGAAAAACTGTTTTTT. The rearrangement links TRBV2 to TRBJ1-4, with 7 bases lining up with TRBD1. The CDR3 covers 15 residues. Germline trimming cut 5 bases from V and 6 bases from J; bases unmatched to any gene: 9. Germline values: CDR1 SNHLY, CDR2 FYNNEI.

The chain uses TRBV7-9 and TRBJ2-4; weak D call: TRBD2 (6 bases). The CDR3 loop spans 11 amino acids. Germline assignment: CDR1 SEHNR and CDR2 FQNEAQ (reference sequence). The ends were cut back, 5 bases at V and 10 bases at J, with 9 bases in the middle. CDR3 sequence reads: CASSLGGIQYF. The CDR3 DNA reads as TGTGCCAGCAGCCTTGGGGGGATTCAGTACTTC. Together with reference TRBV7-9 and TRBJ2-4, the CDR3 gives the full variable domain: DTGVSQNPRHKITKRGQNVTFRCDPISEHNRLYWYRQTLGQGPEFLTYFQNEAQLEKSRLLSDRFSAERPKGSFSTLEIQRTEQGDSAMYLCASSLGGIQYFGAGTRLSVL.

The chain is built from TRBV18 and TRBJ2-7; 9 nucleotides align to TRBD2. The junction had 10 bases not matched to a gene; V was cut back by 0 bases and J by 4 bases. Looked up from germline, CDR1 is KGHSH and CDR2 is LQKENI. This CDR3 comprises 17 residues. The CDR3 is CASSPPPSSGSRYEQYF. CDR3 nucleotide sequence: TGTGCCAGCTCACCACCACCCAGTAGCGGGAGTAGGTACGAGCAGTACTTC.

With regard to this clone: This specimen includes other DNA sequences encoding the same CDR3. V gene TRBV4-2 combines with J gene TRBJ1-2; 7 bases line up with TRBD1. Trimming took 0 bases from V and 5 from J; bases not matched to a gene: 0. Germline V gene sequence: CDR1 LGHNA, CDR2 YNFKEQ. The CDR3 is made up of 13 amino acids. The CDR3: CASSQDRGYGYTF. In DNA, the CDR3 is TGTGCCAGCAGCCAAGACAGGGGGTATGGCTACACCTTC.

V is TRBV7-3 and J is TRBJ2-5, with D perhaps matching TRBD1 (5 bases). CDR1 SGHTA and CDR2 FQGTGA come from the germline V gene. CDR3 length equals 15 residues. V lost 0 bases to trimming and J lost 3 bases, with 11 bases between them. CDR3 in DNA: TGTGCCAGCAGCTTAACAGGGGTGGTAGAAGAGACCCAGTACTTC. This gives the protein CASSLTGVVEETQYF.

V gene TRBV19 combines with J gene TRBJ2-6, with D perhaps TRBD1 (6 bases). V lost 6 bases, J lost 2 bases, and 14 bases lay in between. This CDR3 is 16 amino acids long. Germline CDR1 and CDR2: LNHDA and SQIVND (reference sequence). Here the CDR3 reads CASSRGTNPGANVLTF. CDR3 DNA: TGTGCCAGTAGCAGGGGCACCAACCCTGGGGCCAACGTCCTGACTTTC.

The chain recombines TRBV29-1 with TRBJ1-2; 7 bases line up with TRBD1. Germline assignment: CDR1 SQVTM and CDR2 ANQGSEA. Trimming at V came to 4 bases and at J to 0 bases, leaving 8 bases not matched to a gene. This CDR3 is 15 amino acids long. CDR3 residues: CSVGGQLQANYGYTF. The CDR3 DNA is TGCAGCGTTGGGGGACAGCTACAAGCTAACTATGGCTACACCTTC.

The chain recombines TRBV28 with TRBJ1-3; D gene uncertain. Looked up from germline, CDR1 is MDHEN and CDR2 is SYDVKM. CDR3 size: 14 residues. V lost 5 bases and J 9 bases, leaving 17 bases between the germline ends. The chain's CDR3 is CASSLSGSRGTIYF. For the CDR3, the DNA is TGTGCCAGCAGTCTTTCGGGGTCCCGCGGCACCATATATTTT.

The chain joins TRBV7-3 to TRBJ2-1, with 10 bases fitting TRBD2. The V segment lost 5 bases and the J segment 2 bases; nucleotides outside the gene matches: 6. This CDR3 is 16 amino acids long. Germline CDR1 is SGHTA and CDR2 is FQGTGA. The CDR3 DNA is TGTGCCAGCAGCCCACGAGCGGGAGGGCCCTACAATGAGCAGTTCTTC. It is translated as CASSPRAGGPYNEQFF.

The chain couples TRBV3-1 (or the pseudogene TRBV3-2) to TRBJ2-6, with TRBD2 matching 9 bases. Germline assignment: CDR1 LGHDT and CDR2 YNNKEL (reference sequence). This CDR3 contains 18 residues. V shed 0 bases and J 1 base; nucleotides not matched to a gene: 4. CDR3 bases: TGTGCCAGCAGCCAAGATCCTAGCGGGGCATCTGGGGCCAACGTCCTGACTTTC. Translated: CASSQDPSGASGANVLTF.

The chain links TRBV3-1 (or the pseudogene TRBV3-2) to TRBJ2-3; TRBD1 matches at 7 bases. This CDR3 is built from 15 residues. Germline CDR1 and CDR2: LGHDT and YNNKEL (reference sequence). V lost 3 bases to trimming and J lost 5 bases; unmatched junction nucleotides: 8. CDR3 nucleotide sequence: TGTGCCAGCAGCCAGCCCACAGGGGCTGGAGATACGCAGTATTTT. Translation: CASSQPTGAGDTQYF.